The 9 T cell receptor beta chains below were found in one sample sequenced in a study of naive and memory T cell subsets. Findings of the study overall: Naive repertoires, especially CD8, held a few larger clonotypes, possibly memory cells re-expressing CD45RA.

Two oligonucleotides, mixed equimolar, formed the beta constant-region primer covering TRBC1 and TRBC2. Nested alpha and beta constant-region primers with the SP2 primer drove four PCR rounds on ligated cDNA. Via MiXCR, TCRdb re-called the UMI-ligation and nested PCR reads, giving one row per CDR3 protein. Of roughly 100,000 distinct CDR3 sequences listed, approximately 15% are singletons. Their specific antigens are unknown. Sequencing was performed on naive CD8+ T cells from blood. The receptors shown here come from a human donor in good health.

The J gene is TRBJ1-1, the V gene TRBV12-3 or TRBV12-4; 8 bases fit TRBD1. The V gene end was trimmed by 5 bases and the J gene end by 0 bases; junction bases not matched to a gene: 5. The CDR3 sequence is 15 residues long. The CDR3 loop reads CASSVNRGLNTEAFF. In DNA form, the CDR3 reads TGTGCCAGCAGTGTTAACAGGGGGTTGAACACTGAAGCTTTCTTT.

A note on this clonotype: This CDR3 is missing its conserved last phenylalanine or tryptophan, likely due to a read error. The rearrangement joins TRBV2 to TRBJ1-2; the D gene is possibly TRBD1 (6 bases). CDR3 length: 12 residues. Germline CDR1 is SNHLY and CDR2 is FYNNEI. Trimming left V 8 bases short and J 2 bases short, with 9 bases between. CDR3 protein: CASGDTNYGYTY. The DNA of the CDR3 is TGTGCCAGCGGGGACACCAACTATGGCTACACCTAC.

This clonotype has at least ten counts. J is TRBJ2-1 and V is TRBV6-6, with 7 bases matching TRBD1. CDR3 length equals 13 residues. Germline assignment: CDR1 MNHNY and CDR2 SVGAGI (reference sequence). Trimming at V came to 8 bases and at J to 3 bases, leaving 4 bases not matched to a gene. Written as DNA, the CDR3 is TGTGCCAGCGGGGCAGGGGGCTACAATGAGCAGTTCTTC. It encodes CASGAGGYNEQFF.

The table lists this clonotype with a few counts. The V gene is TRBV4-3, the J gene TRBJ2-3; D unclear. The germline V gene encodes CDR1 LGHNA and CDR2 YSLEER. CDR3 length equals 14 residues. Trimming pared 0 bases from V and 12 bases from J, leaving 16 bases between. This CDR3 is CASSQDLSPLLQYF. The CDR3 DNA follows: TGCGCCAGCAGCCAAGATCTCTCCCCTCTCCTTCAGTATTTT.

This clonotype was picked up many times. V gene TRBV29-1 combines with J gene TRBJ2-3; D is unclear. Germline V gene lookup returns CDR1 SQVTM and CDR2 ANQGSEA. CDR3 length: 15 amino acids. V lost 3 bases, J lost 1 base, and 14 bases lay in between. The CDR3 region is CSVESRIHRTDTQYF. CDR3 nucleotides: TGCAGCGTTGAGTCTCGGATCCATCGCACAGATACGCAGTATTTT.

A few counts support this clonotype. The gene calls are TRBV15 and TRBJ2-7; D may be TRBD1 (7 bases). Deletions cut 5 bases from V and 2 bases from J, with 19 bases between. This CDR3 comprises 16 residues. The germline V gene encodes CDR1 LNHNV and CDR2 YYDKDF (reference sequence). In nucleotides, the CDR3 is TGTGCCACCAGCGGAGGGTCAGGCAGGGGGGCCTACGAGCAGTACTTC. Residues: CATSGGSGRGAYEQYF.

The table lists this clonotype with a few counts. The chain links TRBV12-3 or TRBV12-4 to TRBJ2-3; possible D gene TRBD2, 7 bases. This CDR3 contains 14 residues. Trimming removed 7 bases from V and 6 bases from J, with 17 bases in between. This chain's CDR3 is CASNVGGGSDTQYF. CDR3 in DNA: TGTGCCAGCAACGTAGGGGGGGGATCCGATACGCAGTATTTT.

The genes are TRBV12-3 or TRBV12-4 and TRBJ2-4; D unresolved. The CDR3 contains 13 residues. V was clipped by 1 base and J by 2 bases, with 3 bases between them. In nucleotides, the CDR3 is TGTGCCAGCAGTTTAGAATCCAAAAACATTCAGTACTTC. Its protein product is CASSLESKNIQYF.

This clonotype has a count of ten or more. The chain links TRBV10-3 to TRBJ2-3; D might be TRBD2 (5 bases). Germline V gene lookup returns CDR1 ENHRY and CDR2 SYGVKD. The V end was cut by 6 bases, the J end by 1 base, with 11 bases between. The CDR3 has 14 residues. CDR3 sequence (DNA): TGTGCCATCAGCGCGGGTTACGGCACAGATACGCAGTATTTT. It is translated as CAISAGYGTDTQYF.